This T cell receptor (beta chain) was captured by sequencing in a study of cytomegalovirus exposure and HLA in healthy donors. Study-wide background: As an earlier analysis found, around 200 million T cells yielded about 120 million unique TCR beta sequences. Findings and limits, study-wide: A later analysis linked a missense variant in DCLRE1C to the trimming of TCR beta V and J genes.

Vbeta (60) and Jbeta (13) primers were used in the PCR. Method: immunoSEQ multiplex PCR; TCRdb's copy keeps in-frame clones and lacks some. The repertoire holds roughly 100,000 clones, with over 55% as singletons. The junction had 4 bases not matched to a gene; V was cut back by 4 bases and J by 3 bases. The CDR3 loop spans 15 amino acids. Germline CDR1 and CDR2: SGHRS and YFSETQ. A word on this clone: Its antigen is as yet unknown.

The specimen was PBMCs. This sequence was found in a female donor in good health and CMV-seronegative. This sequence joins TRBV5-1 and TRBJ2-2, with 9 bases aligning to TRBD1. CDR3 amino acids: CASSPGTGYTGELFF. CDR3 in DNA: TGCGCCAGCAGCCCCGGGACAGGGTACACCGGGGAGCTGTTTTTT.